A selection of T cell receptor beta chains follows, all from one sample in a study of blood T cell repertoires in COVID-19. Assay used: immunoSEQ multiplex PCR; TCRdb lists only in-frame clones, some missing. In the table there are 120,000 or so clones, 80% to 90% of which are singletons. The source material was peripheral blood. The receptor source for this set is a man aged 65 to 79 who had recovered from COVID-19. The CDR3 runs from the conserved cysteine through the conserved F or W. Fields, in order: D gene, V gene, clone size, J gene, CDR3 DNA, CDR3 protein. A D gene is named only where the DNA matches it firmly. The size entry is marked missing in some rows and otherwise reads once, few, many or a size class.

D gene: TRBD2; V gene: TRBV19; clone size: NA; J gene: TRBJ2-1; CDR3 DNA: TGTGCCAGTACCCTAAGCGGGAGGGCCCACTACAATGAGCAGTTCTTC; CDR3 protein: CASTLSGRAHYNEQFF
D gene: TRBD2; V gene: TRBV7-2; clone size: NA; J gene: TRBJ2-1; CDR3 DNA: TGTGCCAGCAGCTTAAGCGGACTAGCGGACTCCTACAATGAGCAGTTCTTC; CDR3 protein: CASSLSGLADSYNEQFF
D gene: TRBD2; V gene: TRBV7-3; clone size: once; J gene: TRBJ2-1; CDR3 DNA: TGTGCCAGCAGCTTAAGTAGCGGGAGATCGTCTGAGCAGTTCTTC; CDR3 protein: CASSLSSGRSSEQFF
D gene: NA; V gene: TRBV4-1; clone size: NA; J gene: TRBJ1-2; CDR3 DNA: TGCGCCAGCAGCCCTAAGGGGGTAACGGATGGCTACACCTTC; CDR3 protein: CASSPKGVTDGYTF
D gene: NA; V gene: TRBV12-3/TRBV12-4; clone size: NA; J gene: TRBJ2-2; CDR3 DNA: TGTGCCAGCAGCTCCGGGGGGGAGCTGTTTTTT; CDR3 protein: CASSSGGELFF
D gene: NA; V gene: TRBV3-1/TRBV3-2; clone size: NA; J gene: TRBJ1-2; CDR3 DNA: TGTGCCAGCAGCCAAGTCTTTACAGCTAACTATGGCTACACCTTC; CDR3 protein: CASSQVFTANYGYTF
D gene: TRBD1; V gene: TRBV5-1; clone size: NA; J gene: TRBJ1-1; CDR3 DNA: TGCGCCAGCAGTCCGGGACAGCCGGGGACTGAAGCTTTCTTT; CDR3 protein: CASSPGQPGTEAFF
D gene: TRBD1; V gene: TRBV7-6; clone size: few; J gene: TRBJ2-7; CDR3 DNA: TGTGCCAGCAGCCTGGCAGGGGGCTCCTACGAGCAGTACTTC; CDR3 protein: CASSLAGGSYEQYF
D gene: TRBD1; V gene: TRBV27; clone size: NA; J gene: TRBJ2-7; CDR3 DNA: TGTGCCAGCAGGGGGCGGGACAGGGCCTACGAGCAGTACTTC; CDR3 protein: CASRGRDRAYEQYF
D gene: TRBD2; V gene: TRBV5-3; clone size: NA; J gene: TRBJ2-2; CDR3 DNA: TGTGCCAGAAGCCGGACTAGCGGGACGGTCAACACCGGGGAGCTGTTTTTT; CDR3 protein: CARSRTSGTVNTGELFF
D gene: NA; V gene: TRBV10-3; clone size: NA; J gene: TRBJ2-3; CDR3 DNA: TGTGCCATCAGTGACACTAGTTTAGAAGATACGCAGTATTTT; CDR3 protein: CAISDTSLEDTQYF
D gene: NA; V gene: TRBV5-1; clone size: NA; J gene: TRBJ2-5; CDR3 DNA: TGCGCCAGCAGCTCAATGACAGGCACCCAAGAGACCCAGTACTTC; CDR3 protein: CASSSMTGTQETQYF
D gene: NA; V gene: TRBV28; clone size: NA; J gene: TRBJ1-2; CDR3 DNA: TGTGCCACCGTTGACTTGGAGGGAGGAAGGTATGGCTACACCTTC; CDR3 protein: CATVDLEGGRYGYTF
D gene: TRBD2; V gene: TRBV27; clone size: NA; J gene: TRBJ2-7; CDR3 DNA: TGTGCCAGCAGTTCAGAGACTAGCGGATATGGGTACGAGCAGTACTTC; CDR3 protein: CASSSETSGYGYEQYF
D gene: NA; V gene: TRBV6-1; clone size: NA; J gene: TRBJ1-2; CDR3 DNA: TGTGCCAGCAGTGAACAGGGGTTCTATGGCTACACCTTC; CDR3 protein: CASSEQGFYGYTF
D gene: NA; V gene: TRBV5-1; clone size: NA; J gene: TRBJ1-1; CDR3 DNA: TGCGCCAGCAGCGCCCGGGGGGGGGCGGCGAACACTGAAGCTTTCTTT; CDR3 protein: CASSARGGAANTEAFF
D gene: TRBD1; V gene: TRBV6-5; clone size: NA; J gene: TRBJ1-1; CDR3 DNA: TGTGCCAGCAGTTATACCGACAGGGCCCCTGAAGCTTTCTTT; CDR3 protein: CASSYTDRAPEAFF
D gene: NA; V gene: TRBV7-8; clone size: NA; J gene: TRBJ1-5; CDR3 DNA: TGTGCCAGCAGCTTTGGGGGGGACGTACGCAATCAGCCCCAGCATTTT; CDR3 protein: CASSFGGDVRNQPQHF
D gene: TRBD2; V gene: TRBV5-4; clone size: NA; J gene: TRBJ2-5; CDR3 DNA: TGTGCCAGCAGCTTGGGACTAGCGGGCCAAGAGACCCAGTACTTC; CDR3 protein: CASSLGLAGQETQYF
D gene: NA; V gene: TRBV15; clone size: once; J gene: TRBJ2-7; CDR3 DNA: TGTGCCACCAGCAGAGATCTAACAGACTACGAGCAGTACTTC; CDR3 protein: CATSRDLTDYEQYF
D gene: TRBD1; V gene: TRBV7-9; clone size: NA; J gene: TRBJ2-5; CDR3 DNA: TGTGCCAGCAGCTTCAACAGGGGCGGGGAGACCCAGTACTTC; CDR3 protein: CASSFNRGGETQYF
D gene: TRBD2; V gene: TRBV5-1; clone size: few; J gene: TRBJ2-7; CDR3 DNA: TGCGCCAGCAGCCAACTTCTAGCGGGGGCCTCCGAGCAGTACTTC; CDR3 protein: CASSQLLAGASEQYF
D gene: TRBD1; V gene: TRBV15; clone size: NA; J gene: TRBJ2-1; CDR3 DNA: TGTGCCACCAGCAGAGATCGCGAGAGGGGGCACAAGCAGTTCTTC; CDR3 protein: CATSRDRERGHKQFF
D gene: NA; V gene: TRBV5-1; clone size: NA; J gene: TRBJ1-2; CDR3 DNA: TGCGCCAGCAGCTTGGCCGAGGGCGGACCTGCCTATGGCTACACCTTC; CDR3 protein: CASSLAEGGPAYGYTF
D gene: NA; V gene: TRBV6-2/TRBV6-3; clone size: few; J gene: TRBJ1-6; CDR3 DNA: TGTGCCAGCAGTTACGGGTACAGGTCCGGTTCACCCCTCCACTTT; CDR3 protein: CASSYGYRSGSPLHF
D gene: NA; V gene: TRBV7-3; clone size: NA; J gene: TRBJ2-5; CDR3 DNA: TGTGCCAGCAGCTTAAATGCAGGACAAGAGACCCAGTACTTC; CDR3 protein: CASSLNAGQETQYF
D gene: NA; V gene: TRBV6-5; clone size: NA; J gene: TRBJ1-1; CDR3 DNA: TGTGCCAGCAGCGAGAGGGACACTGAAGCTTTCTTT; CDR3 protein: CASSERDTEAFF
D gene: TRBD1; V gene: TRBV7-8; clone size: NA; J gene: TRBJ2-2; CDR3 DNA: TGTGCCAGCAGCTCGAAGGACAGGGGGCGCACCGGGGAGCTGTTTTTT; CDR3 protein: CASSSKDRGRTGELFF
D gene: TRBD2; V gene: TRBV18; clone size: NA; J gene: TRBJ2-1; CDR3 DNA: TGTGCCAGCTCACCACAGTTTTCCTGCGGGAGGGAGAACAATGAGCAGTTCTTC; CDR3 protein: CASSPQFSCGRENNEQFF
D gene: NA; V gene: TRBV4-2; clone size: NA; J gene: TRBJ1-1; CDR3 DNA: TGTGCCAGCAACTCTCAGCTCGGGATGAACACTGAAGCTTTCTTT; CDR3 protein: CASNSQLGMNTEAFF
D gene: TRBD2; V gene: TRBV27; clone size: NA; J gene: TRBJ2-1; CDR3 DNA: TGTGCCAGCAGGCTCCGCCGCGGGAGGGCCGAGGGAGCCTACAATGAGCAGTTCTTC; CDR3 protein: CASRLRRGRAEGAYNEQFF
D gene: NA; V gene: TRBV29-1; clone size: NA; J gene: TRBJ2-3; CDR3 DNA: TGCAGCGTTGAAGCTAGAGGTCACACAGATACGCAGTATTTT; CDR3 protein: CSVEARGHTDTQYF
D gene: NA; V gene: TRBV7-3; clone size: NA; J gene: TRBJ2-2; CDR3 DNA: TGTGCCAGCAGCTCCTCGACGGGAAACACCGGGGAGCTGTTTTTT; CDR3 protein: CASSSSTGNTGELFF
D gene: NA; V gene: TRBV18; clone size: NA; J gene: TRBJ1-1; CDR3 DNA: TGTGCCAGCTCCCAGGGGCAGGGCACTGAAGCTTTCTTT; CDR3 protein: CASSQGQGTEAFF
D gene: TRBD1; V gene: TRBV5-1; clone size: NA; J gene: TRBJ2-2; CDR3 DNA: TGCGCCAGCAGCTTGGCCGGAGGTGGACAGGGAGGTAACACCGGGGAGCTGTTTTTT; CDR3 protein: CASSLAGGGQGGNTGELFF
D gene: TRBD1; V gene: TRBV19; clone size: NA; J gene: TRBJ1-5; CDR3 DNA: TGTGCCAGTAGCCCGCCGGGACAGGGGCTCTTAGGGAATCAGCCCCAGCATTTT; CDR3 protein: CASSPPGQGLLGNQPQHF
D gene: NA; V gene: TRBV5-6; clone size: NA; J gene: TRBJ1-1; CDR3 DNA: TGTGCCAGCAGCTTGCAAGGTTTTGGGGCGCAAACTGAAGCTTTCTTT; CDR3 protein: CASSLQGFGAQTEAFF
D gene: TRBD1; V gene: TRBV6-5; clone size: once; J gene: TRBJ1-2; CDR3 DNA: TGTGCCAGCAGTTCCAAGGACAGGATTGTGGGTGGCTATACCTTC; CDR3 protein: CASSSKDRIVGGYTF
D gene: NA; V gene: TRBV19; clone size: NA; J gene: TRBJ2-3; CDR3 DNA: TGTGCCAGTAGGACGGGTTCCACAGATACGCAGTATTTT; CDR3 protein: CASRTGSTDTQYF
D gene: TRBD1; V gene: TRBV5-4; clone size: NA; J gene: TRBJ2-7; CDR3 DNA: TGTGCCAGCAGCATCCGGACAGGGGGATTTTCCTACGAGCAGTACTTC; CDR3 protein: CASSIRTGGFSYEQYF
D gene: TRBD1; V gene: TRBV4-1; clone size: NA; J gene: TRBJ1-1; CDR3 DNA: TGCGCCAGCAGCCATAACCGGGACAGGGTTATGAACACTGAAGCTTTCTTT; CDR3 protein: CASSHNRDRVMNTEAFF
D gene: TRBD2; V gene: TRBV5-3; clone size: NA; J gene: TRBJ2-7; CDR3 DNA: TGTGCCAGAAGCTACCTTAGCGGGAGGGTCCACGAGCAGTACTTC; CDR3 protein: CARSYLSGRVHEQYF
D gene: TRBD1; V gene: TRBV28; clone size: NA; J gene: TRBJ1-2; CDR3 DNA: TGTGCCAGCAGCTCGACAGGGTATGGCTACACCTTC; CDR3 protein: CASSSTGYGYTF
D gene: NA; V gene: TRBV4-2; clone size: NA; J gene: TRBJ2-1; CDR3 DNA: TGTGCCAGCAGCCAAGAGTCCAGGGATGAGCAGTTCTTC; CDR3 protein: CASSQESRDEQFF
D gene: NA; V gene: TRBV1; clone size: NA; J gene: TRBJ2-7; CDR3 DNA: TGCACCAGCAGCCTCCCCTGGGACAGGGAAAGCTCCTACGAGCAGTACTTC; CDR3 protein: CTSSLPWDRESSYEQYF
D gene: NA; V gene: TRBV6-5; clone size: NA; J gene: TRBJ1-4; CDR3 DNA: TGTGCCAGCAGTTACGAGGGAGGGGAACTGTTTTTT; CDR3 protein: CASSYEGGELFF
D gene: NA; V gene: TRBV3-1/TRBV3-2; clone size: NA; J gene: TRBJ2-1; CDR3 DNA: TGTGCCAGCAGCCAATCCAGGTGGGCCAATGAGCAGTTCTTC; CDR3 protein: CASSQSRWANEQFF
D gene: NA; V gene: TRBV11-3; clone size: NA; J gene: TRBJ1-6; CDR3 DNA: TGTGCCAGCAGTTTGGGAGGGAATTCACCCCTCCACTTT; CDR3 protein: CASSLGGNSPLHF
D gene: NA; V gene: TRBV9; clone size: once; J gene: TRBJ2-2; CDR3 DNA: TGTGCCAGCAGCGTAGTTAGTGGCACCGGGGAGCTGTTTTTT; CDR3 protein: CASSVVSGTGELFF
D gene: NA; V gene: TRBV2; clone size: NA; J gene: TRBJ1-5; CDR3 DNA: TGTGCCAGCAGTGAACCTCTCTCTCTTCTAAATCAGCCCCAGCATTTT; CDR3 protein: CASSEPLSLLNQPQHF
D gene: NA; V gene: TRBV5-1; clone size: NA; J gene: TRBJ1-1; CDR3 DNA: TGCGCCAGCAGCTTGTCAGAGAACACTGAAGCTTTCTTT; CDR3 protein: CASSLSENTEAFF
D gene: TRBD2; V gene: TRBV4-1; clone size: NA; J gene: TRBJ2-3; CDR3 DNA: TGCGCCAGCAGCCAGCAAGCGGGACCAGATACGCAGTATTTT; CDR3 protein: CASSQQAGPDTQYF
D gene: NA; V gene: TRBV2; clone size: NA; J gene: TRBJ2-1; CDR3 DNA: TGTGCCAGCAAGGCGTCTAGCGAACACAATGAGCAGTTCTTC; CDR3 protein: CASKASSEHNEQFF
D gene: TRBD1; V gene: TRBV7-7; clone size: NA; J gene: TRBJ2-7; CDR3 DNA: TGTGCCAGCAGCTTACGACAGGGGGACTCCTACGAGCAGTACTTC; CDR3 protein: CASSLRQGDSYEQYF